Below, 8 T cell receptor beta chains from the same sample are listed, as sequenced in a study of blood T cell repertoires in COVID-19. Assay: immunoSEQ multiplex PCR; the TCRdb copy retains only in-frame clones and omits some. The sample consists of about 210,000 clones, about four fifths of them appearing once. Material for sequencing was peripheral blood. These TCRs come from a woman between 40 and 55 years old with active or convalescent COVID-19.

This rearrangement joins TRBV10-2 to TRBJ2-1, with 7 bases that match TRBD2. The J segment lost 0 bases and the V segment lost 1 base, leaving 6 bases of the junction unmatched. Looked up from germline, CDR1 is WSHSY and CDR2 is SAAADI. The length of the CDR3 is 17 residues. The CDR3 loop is CASSELGRTSSYNEQFF. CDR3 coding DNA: TGCGCCAGCAGTGAGTTGGGGCGGACTAGCTCCTACAATGAGCAGTTCTTC.

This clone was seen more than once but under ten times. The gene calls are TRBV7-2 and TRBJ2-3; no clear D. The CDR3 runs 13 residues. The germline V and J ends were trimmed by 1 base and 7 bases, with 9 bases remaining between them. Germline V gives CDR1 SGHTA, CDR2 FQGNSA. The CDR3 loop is CASSLDVSNTQYF. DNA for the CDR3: TGTGCCAGCAGCTTAGATGTGTCCAATACGCAGTATTTT. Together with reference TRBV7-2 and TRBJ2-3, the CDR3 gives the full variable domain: GAGVSQSPSNKVTEKGKDVELRCDPISGHTALYWYRQSLGQGLEFLIYFQGNSAPDKSGLPSDRFSAERTGGSVSTLTIQRTQQEDSAVYLCASSLDVSNTQYFGPGTRLTVL.

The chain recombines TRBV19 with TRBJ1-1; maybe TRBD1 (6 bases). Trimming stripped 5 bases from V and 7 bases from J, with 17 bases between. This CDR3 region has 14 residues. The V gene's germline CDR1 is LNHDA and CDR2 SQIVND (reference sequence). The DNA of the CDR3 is TGTGCCAGTAGTGCACCAGGGGTAAGTAATGAAGCTTTCTTT. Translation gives CASSAPGVSNEAFF.

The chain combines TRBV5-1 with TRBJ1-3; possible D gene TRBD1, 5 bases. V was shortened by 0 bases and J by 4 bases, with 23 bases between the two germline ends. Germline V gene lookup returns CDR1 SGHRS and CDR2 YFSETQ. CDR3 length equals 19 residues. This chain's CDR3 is CASSLVVVGAGGAGNTIYF. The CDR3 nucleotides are TGCGCCAGCAGCTTGGTGGTTGTCGGTGCCGGGGGAGCCGGAAACACCATATATTTT.

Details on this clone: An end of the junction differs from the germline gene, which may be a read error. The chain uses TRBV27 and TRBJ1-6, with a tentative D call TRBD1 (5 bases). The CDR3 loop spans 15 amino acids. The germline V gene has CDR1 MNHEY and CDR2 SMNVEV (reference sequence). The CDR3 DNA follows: TGTGCCAGCACTTTACAGGTGTCCAGGAATTCACCCCTCCACTTT. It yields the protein CASTLQVSRNSPLHF.

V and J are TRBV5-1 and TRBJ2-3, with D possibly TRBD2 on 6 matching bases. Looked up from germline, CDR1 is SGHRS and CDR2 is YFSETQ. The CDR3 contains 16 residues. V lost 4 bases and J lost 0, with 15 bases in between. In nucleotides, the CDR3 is TGCGCCAGCAGCCAGGATGGTAGCGGAAGCACAGATACGCAGTATTTT. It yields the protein CASSQDGSGSTDTQYF.

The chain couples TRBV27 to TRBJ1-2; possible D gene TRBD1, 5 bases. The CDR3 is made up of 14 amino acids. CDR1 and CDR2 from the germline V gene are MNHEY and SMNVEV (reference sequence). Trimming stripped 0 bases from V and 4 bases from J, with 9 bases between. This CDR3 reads CASSLSAQGYGYTF. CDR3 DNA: TGTGCCAGCAGTTTATCGGCTCAGGGCTATGGCTACACCTTC.

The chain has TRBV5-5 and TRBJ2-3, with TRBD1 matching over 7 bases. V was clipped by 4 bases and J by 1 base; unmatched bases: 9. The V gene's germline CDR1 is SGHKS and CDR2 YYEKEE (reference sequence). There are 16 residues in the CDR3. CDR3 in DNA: TGTGCCAGCAGCCCAGACACAGGGGAAGGCACAGATACGCAGTATTTT. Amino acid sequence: CASSPDTGEGTDTQYF.